Below, 9 T cell receptor beta chains from the same sample are listed, as sequenced in a study of T cells in Graves' hyperthyroidism and ophthalmopathy. Amplification of TCR beta CDR3 regions used RNA as the template. In the first-round RT-PCR of the TCR CDR3, the HTBI primer set was used. TCRdb fed the multiplex PCR reads into MiXCR, producing one record per CDR3 protein. Here the sample spans some 500,000 distinct CDR3 sequences, 13% to 15% being singletons. Sequences were obtained from blood. The receptor source for this set is a woman aged 18-29 years with Graves' hyperthyroidism.

This clonotype was seen ten or more times. The chain employs TRBV12-3 or TRBV12-4 and TRBJ2-1; possibly TRBD1 or TRBD2 for D (5 bases each). The CDR3 sequence is 14 residues long. V lost 1 base and J 8 bases, leaving 12 bases between the germline ends. The CDR3 coding sequence is TGTGCCAGCAGTTTAGTGGGGGAGAAGGATGAGCAGTTCTTC. Its translation: CASSLVGEKDEQFF.

This clonotype came up many times. This chain connects TRBV5-1 to TRBJ1-1, with a tentative D call TRBD1 (6 bases). CDR3 length equals 15 residues. The V gene's germline CDR1 is SGHRS and CDR2 YFSETQ. The V and J ends lost 4 bases and 0 bases respectively, with 13 bases between them. This CDR3 reads CASSPAGAMNTEAFF. CDR3 DNA sequence: TGCGCCAGCAGCCCGGCGGGGGCCATGAACACTGAAGCTTTCTTT. The complete variable domain, with remaining parts taken from reference TRBV5-1 and TRBJ1-1, reads KAGVTQTPRYLIKTRGQQVTLSCSPISGHRSVSWYQQTPGQGLQFLFEYFSETQRNKGNFPGRFSGRQFSNSRSEMNVSTLELGDSALYLCASSPAGAMNTEAFFGQGTRLTVV.

This clonotype was detected many times. The chain recombines TRBV20-1 with TRBJ2-5; D may be TRBD1 (5 bases). Per the germline V gene, CDR1 is DFQATT and CDR2 is SNEGSKA (reference sequence). CDR3 length: 15 amino acids. V was shortened by 3 bases and J by 5 bases, with 19 bases between the two germline ends. CDR3 nucleotides: TGCAGTGCTAGTCATAATCCGGACATATCCGAGACCCAGTACTTC. This codes for CSASHNPDISETQYF.

In this sample, this clonotype turned up a few times. The V and J genes are TRBV20-1 and TRBJ2-3; unclear D gene. V lost 3 bases and J lost 4, with 23 bases in between. CDR3 length: 17 residues. Germline V gene sequence: CDR1 DFQATT, CDR2 SNEGSKA (reference sequence). DNA for the CDR3: TGCAGTGCTAGCCAACCCCCAGGTGGGCCGTTCGCAGATACGCAGTATTTT. Translating it yields CSASQPPGGPFADTQYF.

J is TRBJ2-3 and V is TRBV7-3; no definite D call. Trimming pared 2 bases from V and 4 bases from J, leaving 13 bases between. Germline V gene lookup returns CDR1 SGHTA and CDR2 FQGTGA. This CDR3 spans 15 amino acids. The CDR3 loop reads CASSLDAFSPDTQYF. CDR3 DNA sequence: TGTGCCAGCAGCTTAGACGCTTTCTCCCCAGATACGCAGTATTTT. Full variable domain (remainder filled in from reference TRBV7-3 and TRBJ2-3): GAGVSQTPSNKVTEKGKYVELRCDPISGHTALYWYRQSLGQGPEFLIYFQGTGAADDSGLPNDRFFAVRPEGSVSTLKIQRTERGDSAVYLCASSLDAFSPDTQYFGPGTRLTVL.

V gene TRBV7-9 combines with J gene TRBJ1-5; no clear D. V was cut by 5 bases and J by 2 bases, with 13 bases left in between. Germline CDR1 SEHNR, CDR2 FQNEAQ (reference sequence). The CDR3 has 15 amino acids. The CDR3 protein is CASSHSYRGNQPQHF. CDR3 bases: TGTGCCAGCAGCCACTCCTACCGGGGCAATCAGCCCCAGCATTTT.

This clonotype was counted between two and nine times. This CDR3 reads CASSFRRREVEAFF. The CDR3 nucleotides are TGTGCCAGCAGTTTTAGACGGCGGGAGGTTGAAGCTTTCTTT. The chain combines TRBV28 with TRBJ1-1; D remains unclear. CDR1 and CDR2 (germline): MDHEN, SYDVKM. V was clipped by 3 bases and J by 7 bases, with 15 bases between them. The CDR3 extends over 14 amino acids.

This clonotype has ten or more counts. This sequence joins TRBV7-9 and TRBJ1-5; D may be TRBD1 (6 bases). V was shortened by 3 bases and J by 3 bases, with 12 bases between the two germline ends. The CDR3 is 15 residues long. CDR1 and CDR2 (germline): SEHNR, FQNEAQ (reference sequence). CDR3 DNA sequence: TGTGCCAGCAGCTTTTTCGGGGGCAACAATCAGCCCCAGCATTTT. Amino acid sequence: CASSFFGGNNQPQHF.

This clonotype has a count of ten or more. CDR3 nucleotides: TGTGCCAGCAGTGGGGGACAGGGACTCTACGAGCAGTACGTC. Its translation: CASSGGQGLYEQYV. The V call is TRBV2, the J call TRBJ2-7, with 9 bases lining up with TRBD1. Trimming took 4 bases from V and 3 from J; bases not matched to a gene: 4. Germline V gene sequence: CDR1 SNHLY, CDR2 FYNNEI. The CDR3 spans 14 residues.